The clone carrying this T cell receptor (beta chain) has only a few counts. Its matching antigen is unknown. These data belong to a study of CD8+ T cells in alopecia areata. Background on the study: The SALT score measured affected scalp surface percentage in treated patients. The study, taken as a whole, reports: Scalp clonality and expanded CD8+ clones among the top 100 showed significant decreases with tofacitinib. Scalp samples also yield sequences from resident alphabeta T cells of normal skin.

As for treatment: oral pan-JAK inhibitor, 5-10 mg twice daily. As part of sample collection, lesional scalp punch biopsies and peripheral blood were taken from alopecia areata patients. The CDR3 spans 15 residues. Trimming pared 5 bases from V and 5 bases from J, leaving 15 bases between. In each case, RNA was isolated and then reverse transcribed into cDNA as the sequencing template. TCRdb's copy holds only in-frame clones and misses some; the assay was immunoSEQ multiplex PCR. This table holds approximately 210,000 clones, roughly 66% found once. The receptor's source is a human donor with alopecia areata. The chain combines TRBV23-1 with TRBJ1-4; possible D gene TRBD1, 5 bases. TRBV23-1 belongs to the ORF category, with a function that is uncertain. The sample was CD4+ T cells sorted from blood, taken at week 24, from a patient treated with tofacitinib. CDR3 region: CASSSTEGRNEKLFF. CDR3 DNA sequence: TGCGCCAGCAGTTCAACGGAGGGGCGAAATGAAAAACTGTTTTTT.